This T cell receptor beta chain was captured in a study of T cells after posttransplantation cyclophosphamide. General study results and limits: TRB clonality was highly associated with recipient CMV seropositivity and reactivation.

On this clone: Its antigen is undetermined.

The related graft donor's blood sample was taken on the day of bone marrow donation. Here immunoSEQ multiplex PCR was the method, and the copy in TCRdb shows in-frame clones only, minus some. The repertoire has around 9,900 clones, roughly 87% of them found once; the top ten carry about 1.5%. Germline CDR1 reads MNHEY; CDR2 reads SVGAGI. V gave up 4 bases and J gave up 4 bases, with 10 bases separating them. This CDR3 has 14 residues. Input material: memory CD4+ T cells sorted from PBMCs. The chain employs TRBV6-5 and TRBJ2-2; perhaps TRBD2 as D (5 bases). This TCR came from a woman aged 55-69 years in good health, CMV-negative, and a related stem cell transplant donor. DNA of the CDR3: TGTGCCAGCAGTTCCCGCCGGGGCACCGGGGAGCTGTTTTTT. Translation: CASSSRRGTGELFF.